The 13 T cell receptor beta chains below come from one sample, sequenced in a study of identical twins listed by TCRdb under 2016. The library was obtained by 5' RACE. Reads for this sample came from an Illumina HiSeq 2000. TCRdb took the public reads, trimmed them with fastp at Q25, ran MiXCR for clone calling and kept in-frame beta chains. Each entry merges the rows of one CDR3 protein and shows their most common DNA and genes. Present in this sample are about 210,000 distinct CDR3 sequences, around a tenth of which were seen just once. The ten largest clones represent about 5.2% of the sample. Sequenced input: memory (CD45RO+) T cells sorted from blood. The cell subset or site label, read with the paper, signifies: CD45RO+ enriched T cells. These receptors were obtained from a woman under 30 in good health.

This clonotype was recorded at least ten times. This sequence joins TRBV7-9 and TRBJ2-1; the match to TRBD2 covers 7 bases. The CDR3 has 16 amino acids. Germline V gene sequence: CDR1 SEHNR, CDR2 FQNEAQ (reference sequence). The V segment lost 5 bases and the J segment 4 bases; nucleotides outside the gene matches: 11. CDR3 sequence reads: CASSLLAGVRYNEQFF. The CDR3 nucleotides read TGTGCCAGCAGCCTCCTCGCGGGAGTACGGTACAATGAGCAGTTCTTC.

This clonotype occurred many times. The chain links TRBV12-3 or TRBV12-4 to TRBJ2-2; 8 bases are a match to TRBD2. The CDR3 has 14 amino acids. Germline trimming cut 7 bases from V and 4 bases from J; bases unmatched to any gene: 5. The CDR3 loop is CASITSGSTGELFF. Here the CDR3 DNA reads TGTGCCAGCATTACTAGCGGTAGCACCGGGGAGCTGTTTTTT.

CDR3 in amino acids: CASSLALSGPTGELFF. CDR3 nucleotide sequence: TGTGCCAGCAGCTTGGCCCTTAGCGGGCCCACCGGGGAGCTGTTTTTT. This sequence joins TRBV5-4 and TRBJ2-2, with 7 bases aligning to TRBD2. CDR1 and CDR2 (germline): SGHNT, YYREEE (reference sequence). CDR3 length equals 16 residues. Trimming cost V 0 bases and J 4 bases; bases outside gene matches: 6.

This clonotype appeared a few times. V and J are TRBV20-1 and TRBJ2-3; TRBD2 aligns across 11 bases. Germline values: CDR1 DFQATT, CDR2 SNEGSKA (reference sequence). V shed 5 bases and J 2 bases; nucleotides not matched to a gene: 6. The length of the CDR3 is 15 residues. CDR3: CSASMTSGITDTQYF. The DNA for the CDR3 is TGCAGTGCTTCTATGACTAGCGGGATCACAGATACGCAGTATTTT.

CDR3 loop: CASSRLGQTNEKLFF. CDR3 bases: TGTGCCAGCAGCCGTCTGGGACAGACTAATGAAAAACTGTTTTTT. The V gene is TRBV11-2, the J gene TRBJ1-4; 7 bases are shared with TRBD1. The CDR3 is made up of 15 amino acids. Germline V CDR1 and CDR2: SGHAT, FQNNGV. The V segment lost 5 bases and the J segment 2 bases; nucleotides outside the gene matches: 5.

The rearrangement joins TRBV30 to TRBJ2-5; tentatively, D is TRBD2 (6 bases). Germline V gene sequence: CDR1 GTSNPN, CDR2 SVGIG (reference sequence). Trimming shortened V by 4 bases and J by 2 bases, and 8 bases separated the two germline ends. The CDR3 is 12 residues long. The CDR3 coding sequence is TGTGCCTGGAATGCGGGACAAGAGACCCAGTACTTC. It encodes CAWNAGQETQYF.

This sequence joins TRBV20-1 and TRBJ2-1, with D tentatively TRBD2 (5 bases). CDR3 length: 15 residues. Trimming took off 5 bases at V and 0 bases at J, with 14 bases between the two ends. Germline lookup yields CDR1 DFQATT and CDR2 SNEGSKA (reference sequence). The CDR3 DNA follows: TGCAGTGCTTCGCCGGGGTTGAGCTCCTACAATGAGCAGTTCTTC. It encodes CSASPGLSSYNEQFF.

This clonotype was detected ten times or more. This rearrangement joins TRBV9 to TRBJ1-6, with TRBD1 identical over 9 bases. The ends lost 0 bases at V and 6 bases at J; junction bases unmatched: 4. CDR3 length equals 16 residues. Looked up from germline, CDR1 is SGDLS and CDR2 is YYNGEE. The DNA for the CDR3 is TGTGCCAGCAGCGTAGCCCTGGGACAGGGTAATTCACCCCTCCACTTT. Amino acid sequence: CASSVALGQGNSPLHF.

In its sample, this clonotype was seen a few times. The chain uses TRBV11-3 and TRBJ2-2, with 8 bases lining up with TRBD1. Unmatched junction bases numbered 5, after V lost 4 bases and J lost 4 bases. Per the germline V gene, CDR1 is SGHNT and CDR2 is YENEEA. This CDR3 has 15 residues. CDR3 sequence: CASSSGQDITGELFF. The CDR3 DNA is TGTGCCAGCAGCTCGGGACAGGACATCACCGGGGAGCTGTTTTTT.

The chain carries TRBV12-3 or TRBV12-4 and TRBJ2-6; no definite D call. Trimming took 10 bases from V and 4 from J, leaving 8 bases between them. This CDR3 has 12 residues. The CDR3 coding sequence is TGTGCCACCGGATGGGGGGCCAACGTCCTGACTTTC. Amino acid sequence: CATGWGANVLTF.

The chain couples TRBV6-2 or TRBV6-3 to TRBJ2-1, with TRBD2 identical over 7 bases. With 7 bases clipped from V and 0 bases from J, the junction kept 6 bases outside the gene matches. Germline V gives CDR1 MNHEY, CDR2 SVGEGT. This CDR3 comprises 15 residues. The CDR3 spells CASTPWGGSYNEQFF. The CDR3 nucleotides are TGTGCCAGCACCCCATGGGGGGGCTCCTACAATGAGCAGTTCTTC.

This clonotype was seen a handful of times. Here the CDR3 DNA reads TGTGCCAGCAGCGGTCAGGGATCGTCCGAGCAGTACTTC. It encodes CASSGQGSSEQYF. This sequence joins TRBV9 and TRBJ2-7; possible D gene TRBD1, 5 bases. CDR3 length: 13 amino acids. Deletions cut 3 bases from V and 6 bases from J, with 13 bases between. Germline assignment: CDR1 SGDLS and CDR2 YYNGEE. Complete variable domain (other parts from reference TRBV9 and TRBJ2-7): DSGVTQTPKHLITATGQRVTLRCSPRSGDLSVYWYQQSLDQGLQFLIQYYNGEERAKGNILERFSAQQFPDLHSELNLSSLELGDSALYFCASSGQGSSEQYFGPGTRLTVT.

The rearrangement uses TRBV6-1 and TRBJ2-7; D possibly uses TRBD1 or TRBD2 (6 bases each). V lost 3 bases and J lost 4, with 22 bases in between. Germline values: CDR1 MNHNS, CDR2 SASEGT. There are 17 residues in the CDR3. CDR3 protein: CASSEGAGGSSKYEQYF. The CDR3 coding sequence is TGTGCCAGCAGTGAGGGGGCCGGGGGCAGTTCTAAATACGAGCAGTACTTC.